These 20 T cell receptor beta chains were sequenced from one sample in a study of T cells in Graves' hyperthyroidism and ophthalmopathy. Amplified regions were TCR beta CDR3 sequences from RNA transcripts. The HTBI set primed first-round TCR CDR3 RT-PCR. TCRdb re-called the multiplex PCR reads through MiXCR, storing one row per CDR3 protein. The table lists about 400,000 distinct CDR3 sequences, 15% to 19% of them singletons. The sample was blood. The origin of the receptors is a young woman with Graves' hyperthyroidism that later progressed to Graves' ophthalmopathy.

This clonotype showed up many times. The chain combines TRBV7-9 with TRBJ1-1, with a possible D match to TRBD1 (5 bases). The germline V gene has CDR1 SEHNR and CDR2 FQNEAQ (reference sequence). V was pared by 0 bases and J by 1 base, with 9 bases between. This CDR3 is 15 amino acids long. CDR3: CASSLAVTENTEAFF. CDR3 nucleotides: TGTGCCAGCAGCTTAGCGGTGACAGAGAACACTGAAGCTTTCTTT.

This clonotype was seen repeatedly, ten times or more. This chain links TRBV18 with TRBJ2-1; 8 positions match TRBD1. CDR3 size: 15 residues. V dropped 5 bases and J dropped 0; count of bases not matched to a gene: 3. Per the germline V gene, CDR1 is KGHSH and CDR2 is LQKENI. The DNA for the CDR3 is TGTGCCAGCTCAAACGGACAGGGCTCCTACAATGAGCAGTTCTTC. Amino acid sequence: CASSNGQGSYNEQFF.

This chain links TRBV10-2 with TRBJ1-2; the D is unclear. Germline CDR1 reads WSHSY; CDR2 reads SAAADI. Trimming cost V 6 bases and J 4 bases, with 9 bases left between them. The CDR3 sequence is 12 residues long. This CDR3 is CASRAGSYGYTF. The CDR3 nucleotides are TGCGCCAGCAGGGCCGGGAGCTATGGCTACACCTTC.

This clonotype was counted ten times or more. This rearrangement joins TRBV28 to TRBJ2-7, with D possibly TRBD1 on 6 matching bases. Germline V CDR1 and CDR2: MDHEN, SYDVKM. CDR3 size: 15 residues. V was pared by 1 base and J by 2 bases, with 12 bases between. CDR3 sequence (DNA): TGTGCCAGCAGTTTATCCCAGGGGTTAGCCTACGAGCAGTACTTC. It is translated as CASSLSQGLAYEQYF. Full variable domain (rest looked up from reference TRBV28 and TRBJ2-7): DVKVTQSSRYLVKRTGEKVFLECVQDMDHENMFWYRQDPGLGLRLIYFSYDVKMKEKGDIPEGYSVSREKKERFSLILESASTNQTSMYLCASSLSQGLAYEQYFGPGTRLTVT.

This clonotype was seen a few times. The chain uses TRBV5-1 and TRBJ2-5; no firm D call. There are 15 residues in the CDR3. Germline-derived CDR1 and CDR2 are SGHRS and YFSETQ. The V end was cut by 0 bases, the J end by 6 bases, with 15 bases between. CDR3 sequence: CASSLALDRWKTQYF. In nucleotides, the CDR3 is TGCGCCAGCAGCTTGGCCTTAGATAGGTGGAAGACCCAGTACTTC. Using reference TRBV5-1 and TRBJ2-5 for the parts outside the CDR3, the full variable domain is KAGVTQTPRYLIKTRGQQVTLSCSPISGHRSVSWYQQTPGQGLQFLFEYFSETQRNKGNFPGRFSGRQFSNSRSEMNVSTLELGDSALYLCASSLALDRWKTQYFGPGTRLLVL.

This clonotype was found many times. The chain has TRBV3-1 and TRBJ1-2; TRBD1 matches at 10 bases. This CDR3 has 14 amino acids. The J segment lost 4 bases and the V segment lost 4 bases, leaving 3 bases of the junction unmatched. Germline V gene lookup returns CDR1 LGHDT and CDR2 YNNKEL (reference sequence). The CDR3 reads CASSLRTGGYGYTF. DNA for the CDR3: TGTGCCAGCAGCCTCCGGACAGGGGGCTATGGCTACACCTTC. Full variable domain (remainder filled in from reference TRBV3-1 and TRBJ1-2): DTAVSQTPKYLVTQMGNDKSIKCEQNLGHDTMYWYKQDSKKFLKIMFSYNNKELIINETVPNRFSPKSPDKAHLNLHINSLELGDSAVYFCASSLRTGGYGYTFGSGTRLTVV.

This clonotype was seen many times. The chain uses TRBV6-1 and TRBJ2-1, with 8 bases fitting TRBD1. CDR1 is MNHNS and CDR2 is SASEGT in the germline V gene. V was pared by 5 bases and J by 6 bases, with 18 bases of the junction left unmatched. The CDR3 covers 18 residues. The CDR3 sequence: CASSPKGGQANFFNEQFF. The CDR3 DNA sequence: TGTGCCAGCAGTCCCAAAGGGGGACAGGCGAATTTTTTCAATGAGCAGTTCTTC.

A word on this clonotype: Sequence at one end of the junction differs from germline and may be a read error. V gene TRBV7-8 combines with J gene TRBJ1-2; weak D call: TRBD1 (5 bases). Germline V lookup: CDR1 SGHVS, CDR2 FQNEAQ. The CDR3 contains 14 residues. In nucleotides, the CDR3 is TGTGCCACCAGCTTAGACGGGGGGGTCTATGGCTACATCTTC. It specifies CATSLDGGVYGYIF.

This rearrangement joins TRBV2 to TRBJ1-2; D not resolved. V was trimmed by 1 base and J by 8 bases, leaving 5 bases between them. The CDR3 covers 11 residues. The V gene's germline CDR1 is SNHLY and CDR2 FYNNEI. The CDR3 loop reads CASSEEAGYTF. The CDR3 DNA follows: TGTGCCAGCAGTGAAGAGGCGGGCTACACCTTC.

Comment on this clonotype: Given a much more abundant clone one base away, this may be a read error. The chain joins TRBV6-2 or TRBV6-3 to TRBJ2-1; D gene uncertain. Germline CDR1 is MNHEY and CDR2 is SVGEGT. The V end lost 6 bases, the J end lost 3 bases, and 15 bases lay between the germline ends. This CDR3 is 15 amino acids long. The CDR3, as DNA: TGTGCCAGCAGCCCCTCCGGGCCTTACTACAATGAGCAGTTCTTC. It translates to CASSPSGPYYNEQFF.

This chain joins TRBV19 and TRBJ2-1, with 8 bases fitting TRBD2. This CDR3 has 17 amino acids. The germline V gene encodes CDR1 LNHDA and CDR2 SQIVND (reference sequence). V lost 5 bases, J lost 1 base, and 10 bases stayed unmatched. CDR3 nucleotide sequence: TGTGCCAGTAGTGCCACCCCGACTAGCGTGTCCTACAATGAGCAGTTCTTC. As protein: CASSATPTSVSYNEQFF.

The chain carries TRBV4-3 and TRBJ1-4, with D possibly TRBD1 on 5 matching bases. There are 15 residues in the CDR3. The V end lost 0 bases, the J end lost 4 bases, and 9 bases lay between the germline ends. CDR1 is LGHNA and CDR2 is YSLEER in the germline V gene. Here the CDR3 reads CASSQETDYNEKLFF. In DNA, the CDR3 is TGCGCCAGCAGCCAAGAGACAGACTATAATGAAAAACTGTTTTTT.

This clonotype was seen once. The chain couples TRBV28 to TRBJ2-1, with D possibly matching TRBD1 (6 bases). Germline V gene lookup returns CDR1 MDHEN and CDR2 SYDVKM. V was cut by 8 bases and J by 10 bases, with 21 bases left in between. This CDR3 is 14 amino acids long. CDR3: CASLQGNAASEQFF. For the CDR3, the DNA is TGTGCCAGCCTACAGGGAAATGCGGCATCCGAGCAGTTCTTC. Filled out from reference TRBV28 and TRBJ2-1, the complete variable domain reads DVKVTQSSRYLVKRTGEKVFLECVQDMDHENMFWYRQDPGLGLRLIYFSYDVKMKEKGDIPEGYSVSREKKERFSLILESASTNQTSMYLCASLQGNAASEQFFGPGTRLTVL.

At least ten counts were recorded for this clonotype. This chain joins TRBV6-1 and TRBJ2-7; 9 positions agree with TRBD1. The germline gives CDR1 MNHNS, CDR2 SASEGT. Trimming cost V 5 bases and J 4 bases; bases outside gene matches: 9. This CDR3 has 15 residues. CDR3 amino acids: CASSSLTGGRYEQYF. The CDR3 region has the DNA TGTGCCAGCAGTTCCCTTACAGGGGGCCGTTACGAGCAGTACTTC.

This clonotype was seen repeatedly, ten times or more. The V and J genes are TRBV9 and TRBJ1-5; D ambiguous. Germline-derived CDR1 and CDR2 are SGDLS and YYNGEE. This CDR3 spans 14 amino acids. Trimming took off 0 bases at V and 6 bases at J, with 10 bases between the two ends. The CDR3 here is CASSVEGLGQPQHF. The DNA for the CDR3 is TGTGCCAGCAGCGTAGAAGGGTTAGGTCAGCCCCAGCATTTT.

Many counts were recorded for this clonotype. The V call is TRBV28, the J call TRBJ1-1; 10 positions match TRBD1. The germline V gene encodes CDR1 MDHEN and CDR2 SYDVKM. V was clipped by 5 bases and J by 5 bases; unmatched bases: 11. The CDR3 runs to 16 residues. DNA for the CDR3: TGTGCCAGCAGTGGTCGGGACAGGGGAGGATGTACTGAAGCTTTCTTT. Translated, it gives CASSGRDRGGCTEAFF.

In this sample, this clonotype turned up a few times. The chain links TRBV7-8 to TRBJ2-2; D gene uncertain. Germline values: CDR1 SGHVS, CDR2 FQNEAQ. CDR3 length equals 15 residues. The ends were cut back, 1 base at V and 5 bases at J, with 11 bases in the middle. For the CDR3, the DNA is TGTGCCAGCAGCTTAGAGTCCACGGCGACCGGGGAGCTGTTTTTT. As protein: CASSLESTATGELFF.

Notes on this clonotype: A much larger clone lies a single base off, so this may be a read error. This sequence joins TRBV6-5 and TRBJ1-2; no definite D call. CDR3 length: 13 residues. The V gene's germline CDR1 is MNHEY and CDR2 SVGAGI. For the CDR3, the DNA is TGTGCCAGCAGTTACTCAGGCAGCTATGGCTACGCCTTC. It yields the protein CASSYSGSYGYAF.

This clonotype has at least ten counts. The chain carries TRBV20-1 and TRBJ2-1; possible D gene TRBD2, 7 bases. V was shortened by 0 bases and J by 10 bases, with 25 bases between the two germline ends. This CDR3 has 17 amino acids. Per germline, CDR1 DFQATT and CDR2 SNEGSKA (reference sequence). CDR3 sequence reads: CSARETPRGPGGSEQFF. The DNA for the CDR3 is TGCAGTGCTAGAGAGACGCCCCGGGGGCCCGGGGGGAGCGAGCAGTTCTTC.

Many counts were recorded for this clonotype. The chain uses TRBV5-1 and TRBJ2-7, with TRBD1 identical over 8 bases. The CDR3 runs to 14 residues. The junction had 5 bases not matched to a gene; V was cut back by 4 bases and J by 2 bases. Germline assignment: CDR1 SGHRS and CDR2 YFSETQ. DNA of the CDR3: TGCGCCAGCAGCCCAACGACAGGGGCCTACGAGCAGTACTTC. Protein product: CASSPTTGAYEQYF.